The present T cell receptor beta chain was sequenced within a study of blood T cell repertoires in COVID-19. Turning to the study itself: Whether acute or convalescent, the COVID-19 samples came from the United States, Italy and Spain. T cells, B-cell-depleted T cells, or PBMCs supplied cDNA or gDNA.

Participants were aged 18 to 89 years, lived in roughly 23 US areas, and enrolled virtually. The CDR3 loop spans 14 amino acids. Trimming removed 6 bases from V and 1 base from J, with 12 bases in between. CDR1 MDHEN and CDR2 SYDVKM come from the germline V gene. Original processing methods: Amplified reference gene primers provided the basis for estimating nucleated cell counts. Repertoires were generated with immunoSEQ multiplex PCR, while TCRdb's copy carries only in-frame clones and drops some. D and trimming come from the DNA, and the V and J calls and clone size come from that table. The table records 200,000 to 250,000 clones, 88% of them present only once.

This receptor was taken from a woman aged 50 to 60 with acute COVID-19. The rearrangement joins TRBV28 to TRBJ1-1; no definite D call. Sequencing was done on a sample of PBMCs or T cells enriched from blood (not recorded which). CDR3 in amino acids: CASRPRTENTEAFF. The CDR3 bases are TGTGCCAGCAGGCCACGTACTGAGAACACTGAAGCTTTCTTT.